This T cell receptor (beta chain) was observed in a study of T cell responses to AZD1222 COVID-19 vaccine. This clone was picked up one time. The antigen remains undetermined. Sequencing used immunoSEQ multiplex PCR; TCRdb keeps in-frame clones, though not all of them. The sample includes 150,000 to 180,000 clones, under 95% of them seen just once. Study outcomes and limitations: Clonal diversity was possibly underestimated; the donors were predominantly white British and more often female.

The receptor comes from an adult in good health. This material consisted of peripheral blood, taken on day 0 of AZD1222 vaccination.

Here the CDR3 DNA reads TGTGCCAGCAGGGGGACAGGGGACACAAACTATGGCTACACCTTC. Translation: CASRGTGDTNYGYTF. The V and J genes are TRBV7-8 and TRBJ1-2; 10 bases match TRBD1. The germline V gene encodes CDR1 SGHVS and CDR2 FQNEAQ. This CDR3 has 15 residues. With V trimmed by 6 bases and J by 2 bases, 6 bases remained unmatched.